Listed here are 9 T cell receptor beta chains from one sample, sequenced in a study of blood T cell repertoires in COVID-19. Assay used: immunoSEQ multiplex PCR; TCRdb lists only in-frame clones, some missing. The data show roughly 38,000 clones, roughly 86% seen once. Specimen: peripheral blood. The receptors originated from an older man with acute or convalescent COVID-19.

The chain combines TRBV14 with TRBJ2-1, with D perhaps matching TRBD1 (6 bases). V lost 4 bases, J lost 10 bases, and 14 bases lay in between. Per the germline V gene, CDR1 is SGHDN and CDR2 is FVKESK. The CDR3 is made up of 13 amino acids. In nucleotides, the CDR3 is TGTGCCAGCAGCCGATTGGACAGTAACGAGCAGTTCTTC. Protein sequence: CASSRLDSNEQFF.

The chain combines TRBV3-1 (or the pseudogene TRBV3-2) with TRBJ1-5; D is undetermined. Trimming took off 2 bases at V and 9 bases at J, with 11 bases between the two ends. Looked up from germline, CDR1 is LGHDT and CDR2 is YNNKEL (reference sequence). This CDR3 spans 13 amino acids. In DNA, the CDR3 is TGTGCCAGCAGCCAAACGCCTGCAGGGCCCCAGCATTTT. Translated, it gives CASSQTPAGPQHF.

V is TRBV19 and J is TRBJ1-2; 9 bases are shared with TRBD1. The CDR3 extends over 14 amino acids. Germline CDR1 and CDR2: LNHDA and SQIVND (reference sequence). The V segment lost 4 bases and the J segment 4 bases; nucleotides outside the gene matches: 4. As DNA, the CDR3 is TGTGCCAGTAGTAGCGGGACAGGGAGCTATGGCTACACCTTC. Protein product: CASSSGTGSYGYTF.

This rearrangement joins TRBV7-2 to TRBJ2-1, with 14 bases that match TRBD2. This CDR3 spans 15 amino acids. CDR1 and CDR2 (germline): SGHTA, FQGNSA. Losses at the gene ends were 0 bases for V and 9 bases for J; bases not matched to a gene: 1. CDR3 DNA sequence: TGTGCCAGCAGCTTAGCGGGACTAGCGGGGGTTGAGCAGTTCTTC. This sequence encodes CASSLAGLAGVEQFF.

The chain combines TRBV24-1 with TRBJ1-2, with no clear D. Germline V CDR1 and CDR2: KGHDR, SFDVKD. CDR3 length: 15 residues. Trimming left V 0 bases short and J 4 bases short, with 11 bases between. The CDR3, as DNA: TGTGCCACCAGTGATTTGGGTCGAGGGCGCTATGGCTACACCTTC. It translates to CATSDLGRGRYGYTF.

The rearrangement joins TRBV12-3 or TRBV12-4 to TRBJ1-6; tentative D call: TRBD1 (5 bases). Trimming stripped 6 bases from V and 13 bases from J, with 10 bases between. The CDR3 totals 11 residues. CDR3 nucleotides: TGTGCCAGCAGCCTGCAGGGCCCCCTCCACTTT. Its translation is CASSLQGPLHF.

The chain uses TRBV5-6 and TRBJ1-1; perhaps TRBD1 as D (5 bases). From germline, CDR1 is SGHDT and CDR2 YYEEEE. V gave up 4 bases and J gave up 4 bases, with 14 bases separating them. The CDR3 has 14 residues. CDR3 in amino acids: CASSRQIWGTEAFF. Written as DNA, the CDR3 is TGTGCCAGCAGCAGACAGATCTGGGGCACTGAAGCTTTCTTT.

This chain connects TRBV9 to TRBJ2-3; 7 nucleotides match TRBD2. Trimming cost V 3 bases and J 6 bases; bases outside gene matches: 10. The CDR3 runs to 15 residues. The germline gives CDR1 SGDLS, CDR2 YYNGEE. CDR3 in amino acids: CASSASTSGADTQYF. CDR3 nucleotide sequence: TGTGCCAGCAGCGCCTCAACCAGCGGGGCGGATACGCAGTATTTT.

V usage is TRBV4-2 and J usage is TRBJ1-1, with D unclear. The CDR3 is made up of 15 amino acids. The V and J ends lost 1 base and 2 bases respectively, with 11 bases between them. CDR1 and CDR2 (germline): LGHNA, YNFKEQ. The CDR3, as DNA: TGTGCCAGCAGCCAAGTGGGGAGGGTTAACACTGAAGCTTTCTTT. Amino acid sequence: CASSQVGRVNTEAFF.